The clone carrying this TCR beta chain has a single count. The target antigen is unknown. Trimming left V 2 bases short and J 0 bases short, with 8 bases between. This CDR3 contains 14 residues. Looked up from germline, CDR1 is MNHEY and CDR2 is SVGAGI. The data derive from a study of shared clonotypes between healthy human individuals. Deep-level running was used for the assay. TCRdb's table, derived via immunoSEQ multiplex PCR, lists solely in-frame clones and lacks some. This table holds some 1 million clones, about three quarters found once. Study-level points and caveats: Sampling covered blood only; tissue repertoires likely differ. Clonotype sharing among donors was thought likely to change with sequencing depth. Estimated richness was generally greater in naive than memory subsets.

This chain joins TRBV6-5 and TRBJ2-7, with D perhaps matching TRBD2 (6 bases). The receptor's source is a man in his late teens or twenties in good health. Sequencing was performed on memory CD4+ T cells sorted from blood. The sample's subset: CD45RA-negative fraction. CDR3 bases: TGTGCCAGCAGTTACGGGGACTCCTCCTACGAGCAGTACTTC. Translated: CASSYGDSSYEQYF.